This T cell receptor (beta chain) was documented in a study of blood T cell repertoires in COVID-19. The ends lost 2 bases at V and 1 base at J; junction bases unmatched: 5. There are 17 residues in the CDR3. Germline V gene data show CDR1 as LNHDA and CDR2 as SQIVND (reference sequence). Method: immunoSEQ multiplex PCR; TCRdb's copy keeps in-frame clones and lacks some. The sample lists fewer than 300,000 clones; approximately 84% were seen once. The rearrangement links TRBV19 to TRBJ2-1; 10 nucleotides align to TRBD2. The origin of this receptor is a human donor in a cohort sampled during active COVID-19. Sequencing used peripheral blood. The CDR3, as DNA: TGTGCCAGTAGTATACTAGCGGGAGACTGGTCCTACAATGAGCAGTTCTTC. Its protein product is CASSILAGDWSYNEQFF. Full variable domain (remainder filled in from reference TRBV19 and TRBJ2-1): DGGITQSPKYLFRKEGQNVTLSCEQNLNHDAMYWYRQDPGQGLRLIYYSQIVNDFQKGDIAEGYSVSREKKESFPLTVTSAQKNPTAFYLCASSILAGDWSYNEQFFGPGTRLTVL.